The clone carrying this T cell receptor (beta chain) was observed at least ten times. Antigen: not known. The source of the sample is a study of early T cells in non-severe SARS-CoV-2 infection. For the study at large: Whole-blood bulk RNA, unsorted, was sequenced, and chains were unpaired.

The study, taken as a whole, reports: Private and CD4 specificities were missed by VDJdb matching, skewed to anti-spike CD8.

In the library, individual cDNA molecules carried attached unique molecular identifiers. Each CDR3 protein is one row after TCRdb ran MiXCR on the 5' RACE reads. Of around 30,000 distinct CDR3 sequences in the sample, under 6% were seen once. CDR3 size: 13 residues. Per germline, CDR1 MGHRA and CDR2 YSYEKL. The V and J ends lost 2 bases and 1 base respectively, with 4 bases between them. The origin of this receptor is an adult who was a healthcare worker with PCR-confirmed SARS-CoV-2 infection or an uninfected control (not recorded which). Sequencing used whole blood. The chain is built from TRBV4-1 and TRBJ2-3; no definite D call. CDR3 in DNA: TGCGCCAGCAGCCAATGGGGCACAGATACGCAGTATTTT. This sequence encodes CASSQWGTDTQYF.